This T cell receptor (beta chain) was sequenced in a study of blood T cell repertoires in COVID-19. Study-wide context: Acute-phase and convalescent COVID-19 samples originated in the United States, Italy and Spain. From T cells, B-cell-depleted T cells, or PBMCs came the material, which was cDNA or gDNA.

Original handling: Reference gene primer amplification in the assay estimated nucleated cell counts. The protocol was immunoSEQ multiplex PCR, while the TCRdb copy is restricted to in-frame clones and leaves out a portion. The D gene and trimming were derived from the DNA, and the V and J assignments and clone size from that table. The sample shows 250,000 or so clones, roughly 80% of them seen only once. The germline CDR1 and CDR2 sequences are LNHNV and YYDKDF (reference sequence). Deletions cut 1 base from V and 5 bases from J, with 11 bases between. The CDR3 is 14 residues long. Sequencing input: peripheral blood. This chain links TRBV15 with TRBJ1-2, with D unresolved. The origin of this receptor is an older man with acute or convalescent COVID-19. The CDR3: CATSRVWLQYGYTF. The CDR3 nucleotides are TGTGCCACCAGCAGAGTCTGGCTTCAATATGGCTACACCTTC.